The next 29 T cell receptor beta chains were all read from a single sample in a study of identical twins. A single record per CDR3 protein comes from TCRdb applying MiXCR to the 5' RACE reads. The sample carries 450,000 to 500,000 distinct CDR3 sequences, around an eighth recorded once. The same specimen was also included in a second study, on yellow fever vaccine responses in identical twins.

Source material: CD4+ T cells sorted from blood. Source of these receptors: a woman younger than 35 in good health.

The V call is TRBV20-1, the J call TRBJ2-7, with D perhaps matching TRBD1 or TRBD2 (6 bases each). V lost 3 bases and J 7 bases, leaving 13 bases between the germline ends. The length of the CDR3 is 12 residues. CDR1 and CDR2 (germline): DFQATT, SNEGSKA (reference sequence). For the CDR3, the DNA is TGCAGTGCTAGGTCGGGGGCGACGGAGCAGTACTTC. Translated, it gives CSARSGATEQYF.

In its sample, this clonotype was seen a few times. The chain is built from TRBV7-2 and TRBJ2-5; D call uncertain. V lost 3 bases and J lost 1, with 12 bases in between. CDR1 and CDR2 (germline): SGHTA, FQGNSA. CDR3 length: 15 residues. The CDR3 region has the DNA TGTGCCAGCAGCTTCGGGCTCACGCTCCAAGAGACCCAGTACTTC. This encodes CASSFGLTLQETQYF.

The chain combines TRBV19 with TRBJ2-1, with D possibly TRBD1 on 5 matching bases. This CDR3 is built from 18 residues. V lost 0 bases and J 3 bases, leaving 18 bases between the germline ends. Germline CDR1 LNHDA, CDR2 SQIVND (reference sequence). Here the CDR3 reads CASSIEARVGGYYNEQFF. In DNA form, the CDR3 reads TGTGCCAGTAGTATAGAAGCCAGGGTGGGCGGATACTACAATGAGCAGTTCTTC.

V gene TRBV19 combines with J gene TRBJ1-5; possible D gene TRBD1, 5 bases. CDR3 length: 16 amino acids. V was pared by 2 bases and J by 7 bases, with 18 bases between. From germline, CDR1 is LNHDA and CDR2 SQIVND (reference sequence). As DNA, the CDR3 is TGTGCCAGTAGTATAATCTCGGCGGGGGTTGGGCAGCCCCAGCATTTT. Its translation is CASSIISAGVGQPQHF.

This chain joins TRBV7-2 and TRBJ2-2; D not certain. CDR1 is SGHTA, CDR2 FQGNSA, per germline. Trimming cost V 0 bases and J 1 base, with 9 bases left between them. The CDR3 contains 16 residues. Written as DNA, the CDR3 is TGTGCCAGCAGCTTAGCCGGGCAGTTGAACACCGGGGAGCTGTTTTTT. This sequence encodes CASSLAGQLNTGELFF.

This clonotype has a handful of counts. The chain joins TRBV7-6 to TRBJ1-4; D unclear. V lost 5 bases, J lost 7 bases, and 17 bases lay in between. The germline gives CDR1 SGHVS, CDR2 FNYEAQ. CDR3 length equals 15 residues. The CDR3 spells CASSTTHLGGEKLFF. The CDR3 DNA reads as TGTGCCAGCAGCACCACACACCTCGGAGGTGAAAAACTGTTTTTT.

This clonotype appeared many times. The V and J genes are TRBV3-1 and TRBJ2-2; unclear D gene. Germline CDR1 reads LGHDT; CDR2 reads YNNKEL (reference sequence). V was clipped by 7 bases and J by 6 bases, with 15 bases between them. The length of the CDR3 is 14 residues. CDR3 amino acids: CASTPGSLSGELFF. In DNA form, the CDR3 reads TGTGCCAGCACCCCAGGTAGTCTGTCCGGGGAGCTGTTTTTT.

The sample holds many counts of this clonotype. V gene TRBV29-1 combines with J gene TRBJ2-7, with TRBD2 as a possible D gene (7 bases). CDR3 length: 16 amino acids. V lost 0 bases to trimming and J lost 3 bases, with 18 bases between them. CDR1 is SQVTM and CDR2 is ANQGSEA in the germline V gene. The CDR3 DNA reads TGCAGCGTTGAAGATGCTCCGGGGGGCTGGGGCTACGAGCAGTACTTC. Its translation is CSVEDAPGGWGYEQYF.

This sequence joins TRBV7-3 and TRBJ2-1; possibly TRBD1 or TRBD2 for D (7 bases each). Per the germline V gene, CDR1 is SGHTA and CDR2 is FQGTGA. V dropped 4 bases and J dropped 5 bases, with 15 bases sitting between them. This CDR3 has 15 amino acids. The CDR3 sequence: CASSSQGGLNNEQFF. In DNA form, the CDR3 reads TGTGCCAGCAGCTCCCAGGGGGGGCTCAACAATGAGCAGTTCTTC. The full variable domain, its missing parts supplied by reference TRBV7-3 and TRBJ2-1, is GAGVSQTPSNKVTEKGKYVELRCDPISGHTALYWYRQSLGQGPEFLIYFQGTGAADDSGLPNDRFFAVRPEGSVSTLKIQRTERGDSAVYLCASSSQGGLNNEQFFGPGTRLTVL.

The table lists this clonotype with a few counts. The chain links TRBV29-1 to TRBJ2-1; possibly TRBD1 or TRBD2 for D (5 bases each). Germline V gene sequence: CDR1 SQVTM, CDR2 ANQGSEA. CDR3 size: 13 residues. V was clipped by 5 bases and J by 3 bases, with 11 bases between them. In nucleotides, the CDR3 is TGCAGCGTTTGGGGACGGAACTACAATGAGCAGTTCTTC. Protein sequence: CSVWGRNYNEQFF.

The V gene is TRBV2, the J gene TRBJ2-3; tentatively, D is TRBD1 (6 bases). Trimming cost V 6 bases and J 0 bases, with 13 bases left between them. Germline lookup yields CDR1 SNHLY and CDR2 FYNNEI. The CDR3 length is 15 residues. The CDR3 protein is CASSLIQGSTDTQYF. The CDR3 DNA sequence: TGTGCCAGCAGCCTCATACAGGGAAGCACAGATACGCAGTATTTT. Complete variable domain (other parts from reference TRBV2 and TRBJ2-3): EPEVTQTPSHQVTQMGQEVILRCVPISNHLYFYWYRQILGQKVEFLVSFYNNEISEKSEIFDDQFSVERPDGSNFTLKIRSTKLEDSAMYFCASSLIQGSTDTQYFGPGTRLTVL.

This clonotype has just a few counts. The rearrangement uses TRBV24-1 and TRBJ2-7, with 7 nucleotides matching TRBD1. Germline trimming cut 3 bases from V and 9 bases from J; bases unmatched to any gene: 7. CDR1 is KGHDR and CDR2 is SFDVKD in the germline V gene. The CDR3 runs 13 residues. The CDR3 region is CATSDKGGLWQYF. CDR3 bases: TGTGCCACCAGTGATAAAGGGGGCCTGTGGCAGTACTTC.

This clonotype occurred a few times. The chain couples TRBV12-3 or TRBV12-4 to TRBJ2-7; D not certain. The V end lost 3 bases, the J end lost 3 bases, and 9 bases lay between the germline ends. The CDR3 has 13 amino acids. CDR3 protein: CASSFQIDYEQYF. CDR3 bases: TGTGCCAGCAGTTTCCAGATAGACTACGAGCAGTACTTC.

This clonotype occurred many times. The chain joins TRBV12-3 or TRBV12-4 to TRBJ1-2; weak D call: TRBD1 (5 bases). Between the trimmed V and J ends, which lost 1 base and 6 bases, there was a span of 9 bases. The CDR3 consists of 13 residues. For the CDR3, the DNA is TGTGCCAGCAGTTTAGAAGGAGGGGATGGCTACACCTTC. It translates to CASSLEGGDGYTF.

V is TRBV5-1 and J is TRBJ2-7, with 7 nucleotides matching TRBD1. The V gene end was trimmed by 4 bases and the J gene end by 2 bases; junction bases not matched to a gene: 6. The length of the CDR3 is 14 residues. Germline CDR1 and CDR2: SGHRS and YFSETQ. The CDR3 bases are TGCGCCAGCAGCCGGAACAGGGGCGCCTACGAGCAGTACTTC. Protein product: CASSRNRGAYEQYF.

The CDR3 loop reads CAISESSSYNEQFF. Written as DNA, the CDR3 is TGTGCCATCAGTGAGTCGAGCTCCTACAATGAGCAGTTCTTC. V and J are TRBV10-3 and TRBJ2-1, with D uncertain. Per germline, CDR1 ENHRY and CDR2 SYGVKD. V was cut by 0 bases and J by 0 bases, with 3 bases left in between. This CDR3 is 14 amino acids long.

V and J are TRBV5-6 and TRBJ2-7; D remains ambiguous. CDR3 size: 14 residues. Germline lookup yields CDR1 SGHDT and CDR2 YYEEEE. The V end lost 4 bases, the J end lost 0 bases, and 11 bases lay between the germline ends. The CDR3 region is CASSAPAGSYEQYF. Written as DNA, the CDR3 is TGTGCCAGCAGCGCTCCCGCCGGCTCCTACGAGCAGTACTTC.

The chain recombines TRBV14 with TRBJ2-1; 9 nucleotides line up with TRBD2. V shed 3 bases and J 11 bases; nucleotides not matched to a gene: 17. Germline V gene sequence: CDR1 SGHDN, CDR2 FVKESK. This CDR3 is built from 17 residues. Written as DNA, the CDR3 is TGTGCCAGCAGCCACCCGGGACTAGCAAGGACATGGGGGAAGCAGTTCTTC. Translation gives CASSHPGLARTWGKQFF.

This clonotype was found a few times. J is TRBJ1-5 and V is TRBV10-3; D not resolved. Germline CDR1 is ENHRY and CDR2 is SYGVKD. The CDR3 runs 16 residues. With 2 bases removed from V and 0 bases from J, the gap between germline ends came to 11 bases. CDR3 sequence: CAISEGSQNSNQPQHF. The CDR3 region has the DNA TGTGCCATCAGTGAGGGCAGCCAGAATAGCAATCAGCCCCAGCATTTT.

The rearrangement links TRBV28 to TRBJ2-7, with TRBD1 matching 9 bases. V lost 8 bases to trimming and J lost 4 bases; unmatched junction nucleotides: 3. CDR3 length: 12 amino acids. The germline V gene has CDR1 MDHEN and CDR2 SYDVKM. The CDR3 nucleotides are TGTGCCAGCCGGGACAGGGCGTACGAGCAGTACTTC. Amino acids: CASRDRAYEQYF.

The sample holds a few counts of this clonotype. V is TRBV7-2 and J is TRBJ2-7; D uncertain. Trimming took off 5 bases at V and 2 bases at J, with 13 bases between the two ends. CDR3 size: 14 residues. Germline lookup yields CDR1 SGHTA and CDR2 FQGNSA. The chain's CDR3 is CASSLLTSTYEQYF. The CDR3 coding sequence is TGTGCCAGCAGCCTCTTAACGAGTACCTACGAGCAGTACTTC. The full variable domain, rest sourced from reference TRBV7-2 and TRBJ2-7, is GAGVSQSPSNKVTEKGKDVELRCDPISGHTALYWYRQSLGQGLEFLIYFQGNSAPDKSGLPSDRFSAERTGGSVSTLTIQRTQQEDSAVYLCASSLLTSTYEQYFGPGTRLTVT.

The rearrangement links TRBV10-2 to TRBJ2-7; the D gene could be TRBD1 or TRBD2 (5 bases each). The CDR3 loop spans 14 amino acids. V shed 8 bases and J shed 3 bases, with 17 bases lying between them. Germline CDR1 WSHSY, CDR2 SAAADI. This CDR3 is CASGEGRAGYEQYF. In DNA form, the CDR3 reads TGCGCCAGCGGAGAGGGACGGGCCGGCTACGAGCAGTACTTC.

This clonotype occurred a few times. The V and J genes are TRBV20-1 and TRBJ2-1, with 9 bases that match TRBD2. The trim removed 8 bases at V and 7 bases at J, leaving 12 bases unmatched. Germline assignment: CDR1 DFQATT and CDR2 SNEGSKA (reference sequence). The CDR3 consists of 14 residues. The CDR3 reads CSYVPTSGKNEQFF. The CDR3 nucleotides read TGCAGTTACGTACCGACTAGCGGTAAAAATGAGCAGTTCTTC.

The chain has TRBV27 and TRBJ2-5; D possibly corresponds to TRBD2 (5 bases). CDR1 and CDR2 from the germline V gene are MNHEY and SMNVEV (reference sequence). V lost 6 bases to trimming and J lost 5 bases, with 13 bases between them. The CDR3 loop spans 13 amino acids. CDR3 DNA sequence: TGTGCCAGCAGCCCCGGGGTCTGGGAGACCCAGTACTTC. It is translated as CASSPGVWETQYF.

About this clonotype: Its ends do not fully match the called genes, so a read error is possible. The chain links TRBV7-3 to TRBJ2-3; no clear D. Looked up from germline, CDR1 is SGHTA and CDR2 is FQGTGA. The CDR3 loop spans 14 amino acids. The CDR3 is CASSLGPYTDTQNF. CDR3 DNA sequence: TGTGCCAGCAGCTTGGGTCCGTACACAGATACGCAGAATTTT. Combining the CDR3 with reference TRBV7-3 and TRBJ2-3 gives the whole variable domain GAGVSQTPSNKVTEKGKYVELRCDPISGHTALYWYRQSLGQGPEFLIYFQGTGAADDSGLPNDRFFAVRPEGSVSTLKIQRTERGDSAVYLCASSLGPYTDTQNFGPGTRLTVL.

This clonotype was seen more than once but under ten times. This sequence joins TRBV6-5 and TRBJ1-6, with a possible D match to TRBD1 (6 bases). This CDR3 comprises 14 residues. Per germline, CDR1 MNHEY and CDR2 SVGAGI. Trimming removed 4 bases from V and 7 bases from J, with 11 bases in between. CDR3 bases: TGTGCCAGCAGTTCGACAGGATCCAATTCACCCCTCCACTTT. It encodes CASSSTGSNSPLHF.

V usage is TRBV7-2 and J usage is TRBJ2-5, with TRBD2 identical over 14 bases. Trimming at V came to 4 bases and at J to 7 bases, leaving 8 bases not matched to a gene. Germline V gives CDR1 SGHTA, CDR2 FQGNSA. The CDR3 length is 16 residues. CDR3 bases: TGTGCCAGCAGCTCCTCCGGGACTAGCGGGAGAGGGACCCAGTACTTC. This codes for CASSSSGTSGRGTQYF.

This clonotype has at least ten counts. This chain connects TRBV12-3 or TRBV12-4 to TRBJ2-6; D gene uncertain. The CDR3 has 16 amino acids. V lost 2 bases and J 0 bases, leaving 8 bases between the germline ends. The CDR3 loop reads CASSLSVDSGANVLTF. DNA of the CDR3: TGTGCCAGCAGTTTAAGCGTGGACTCTGGGGCCAACGTCCTGACTTTC.

This chain uses TRBV6-2 or TRBV6-3 with TRBJ2-3; tentatively, D is TRBD1 (5 bases). This CDR3 contains 14 residues. Per germline, CDR1 MNHEY and CDR2 SVGEGT. V lost 6 bases, J lost 0 bases, and 10 bases lay in between. In DNA form, the CDR3 reads TGTGCCAGCAGCTGGGGCCAGAGCACAGATACGCAGTATTTT. It specifies CASSWGQSTDTQYF.